This entry features one T cell receptor (beta chain) sequence. What antigen it recognizes has not been identified. Per-base quality was not reported, and no clone a single base away is much larger than it. The immunoSEQ Assay, a bias-controlled multiplex PCR, was used to amplify TCRbeta CDR3 regions from genomic DNA. For the original study's pipeline: Within the assay, amplification of reference gene primers was used to estimate how many nucleated cells each sample contained. To quantify the absolute abundance of each unique TCRbeta CDR3 rearrangement, sequence reads were collapsed and filtered. For each sample, productive Simpson clonality was calculated by taking the square root of Simpson's diversity index across productive rearrangements. Held by TCRdb, this immuneACCESS table contains in-frame sequences only and omits some clones. Under half of the omission traces to an unresolved V gene where checked; the cause of the rest is unknown. The V and J calls and clone size are taken from that table; D and trimming were inferred from the DNA. Here the sample has 290,000 or so clones; 75% to 95% occur a single time. Jointly, the top ten make up around 1.1% of the sample.

The data originate from a study of blood T cell repertoires in COVID-19 (dated by TCRdb to 2020 to 2021). Concerning the study at large: Collaborator samples came from the United States, Italy and Spain and covered acute and convalescent phases of COVID-19. Subjects who had been exposed to COVID-19, were actively infected with it, or had recovered from it provided the deeply sampled blood TCRbeta repertoires that made up the dataset. The prospective study material was composed of cDNA or gDNA derived from T cells, B-cell-depleted T cells, or PBMCs. Where available, HLA class I and class II types were obtained from metadata supplied by the sample provider rather than from assay-based typing. Nearly every sample came with metadata listing a de-identified subject ID, COVID-19 status, age in years and sex. The repertoires were released in a freely available public database meant as a resource for research on the immune response to SARS-CoV-2. The samples were drawn from two sources: the first 160 participants of the ongoing ImmuneRACE study, and 950 to 1,500 subjects contributed by 6 global collaborators.

The study at large found these results: How much clinical and demographic metadata was included differed by source and by participant, and the metadata was provided uncurated.

Trimming leaves V shorter by 2 bases and J shorter by 6 bases, with the junction holding 5 bases beyond the gene matches. The germline V gene supplies CDR1 SGHRS and CDR2 YFSETQ. The CDR3 measures 14 amino acids from cysteine to phenylalanine. Kept here is only the CDR3 DNA, which spans 42 bases and is read in frame from base 1. Participants in the prospective study were aged roughly 18 to 100 years, lived in more than 20 United States geographic areas, and enrolled through a virtual design. Cohort assignment in the prospective study relied on participant-reported clinical history from a screening survey and a study questionnaire. Recovered participants in ImmuneRACE Cohort 3 were defined by two consecutive negative NP/OP PCR tests, clearance by a healthcare professional, or resolution of symptoms. In the prospective study, mobile phlebotomists collected whole blood, serum and a nasopharyngeal or oropharyngeal swab from each participant. Prospective study participants could optionally give additional blood draws and questionnaires over a roughly two-month period. Prospective study blood samples were shipped either frozen or at room temperature before DNA extraction.

Sequencing was carried out using PBMCs or T cells enriched from blood (not recorded which). This receptor chain uses TRBV5-1 and TRBJ2-1, and 7 bases in between align with TRBD1. The receptor comes from a woman aged 25 to 39 who had recovered from COVID-19. CDR3 loop: CASSFGDSINEQFF. In nucleotides, the sequence is TGCGCCAGCAGCTTTGGGGACAGTATCAATGAGCAGTTCTTC.